Listed below are T cell receptor beta chains from one sample, sequenced in a study of shared clonotypes between healthy human individuals. Generated by immunoSEQ multiplex PCR, the TCRdb table keeps only in-frame clones and is missing some. The repertoire has 780,000 or so clones, approximately 77% of them found once; the top ten carry about 1.8%. Specimen: memory CD4+ T cells sorted from blood. These receptors were collected from a woman aged 30 to 39 in good health. Both conserved end residues are part of each CDR3. The D gene is left open where the match is weak. Expanded clones get a size class; other rows say once, few or many, or leave the size out.

>TRBV9|.|.|TRBJ2-2
TGTGCCAGCAGCGTATCCTGGGGCACCGGGGAGCTGTTTTTT
CASSVSWGTGELFF
>TRBV7-2|.|.|TRBJ2-7
TGTGCCAGCAGCTTCGGGCGAACCTACGAGCAGTACTTC
CASSFGRTYEQYF
>TRBV11-3|.|.|TRBJ2-1
TGTGCCAGCAGCTCATCTCCGAGCGGCAATGAGCAGTTCTTC
CASSSSPSGNEQFF
>TRBV19|.|.|TRBJ1-4
TGTGCCAGTAGTCCACCGGGGCTTGCTAATGAAAAACTGTTTTTT
CASSPPGLANEKLFF
>TRBV30|.|.|TRBJ1-5
TGTGCCTGGAGTCTTAGGGCCAATCAGCCCCAGCATTTT
CAWSLRANQPQHF
>TRBV28|once|TRBD2|TRBJ2-1
TGTGCCAGCAGTTTATCTCCCGGACTAGCGGGAGCCTCGAGGGAGCAGTTCTTC
CASSLSPGLAGASREQFF
>TRBV2|.|TRBD1|TRBJ2-2
TGTGCCAGCAAATTCCGACAGGGGCTGGGCACCGGGGAGCTGTTTTTT
CASKFRQGLGTGELFF
>TRBV6-1|.|.|TRBJ2-7
TGTGCCAGCAGTTGGAGCGGGGACAGCTCCTACGAGCAGTACTTC
CASSWSGDSSYEQYF
>TRBV19|.|TRBD1|TRBJ2-7
TGTGCCAGTAGTATCCCAGGGGGCTACGAGCAGTACTTC
CASSIPGGYEQYF
>TRBV7-9|.|TRBD2|TRBJ2-1
TGTGCCAGCAGCTTCCCAGCGGGAGTGGTCTACAATGAGCAGTTCTTC
CASSFPAGVVYNEQFF
>TRBV5-1|few|.|TRBJ2-2
TGCGCCAGCAGCTTGGGCGCGGTCGCCGGGGAGCTGTTTTTT
CASSLGAVAGELFF
>TRBV5-4|.|.|TRBJ2-7
TGTGCCAGCAGCCCGGATTTGGGGGGAAGCGAGCAGTACTTC
CASSPDLGGSEQYF
>TRBV4-1|.|.|TRBJ2-5
TGCGCCAGCAGCCACCCCGGGACCAGCCAAGAGACCCAGTACTTC
CASSHPGTSQETQYF
>TRBV7-2|.|TRBD1|TRBJ2-7
TGTGCCAGCAGCGCCGGGACAGGGCGGGAGCAGTACTTC
CASSAGTGREQYF
>TRBV7-8|.|.|TRBJ1-5
TGTGCCAGCAGCCTCCAGCGCGACCAGCCCCAGCATTTT
CASSLQRDQPQHF
>TRBV2|few|TRBD2|TRBJ2-1
TGTGCCAGCAACAGACTAGCGGGAGTTATGTATGAGCAGTTCTTC
CASNRLAGVMYEQFF
>TRBV2|.|TRBD2|TRBJ2-5
TGTGCCAGCAGTGAATATCTAGCGGGAGTCGGCGAGACCCAGTACTTC
CASSEYLAGVGETQYF
>TRBV27|.|TRBD1|TRBJ1-6
TGTGCCAGCAGTCGGGACAGGGGGAATTCACCCCTCCACTTT
CASSRDRGNSPLHF
>TRBV19|.|TRBD1|TRBJ1-1
TGTGCCAGTAGTGGTTGGGACAGGGGGAACACTGAAGCTTTCTTT
CASSGWDRGNTEAFF
>TRBV11-2|.|.|TRBJ2-7
TGTGCCAGCAGCTACGAGGGGCTAGTCTACGAGCAGTACTTC
CASSYEGLVYEQYF